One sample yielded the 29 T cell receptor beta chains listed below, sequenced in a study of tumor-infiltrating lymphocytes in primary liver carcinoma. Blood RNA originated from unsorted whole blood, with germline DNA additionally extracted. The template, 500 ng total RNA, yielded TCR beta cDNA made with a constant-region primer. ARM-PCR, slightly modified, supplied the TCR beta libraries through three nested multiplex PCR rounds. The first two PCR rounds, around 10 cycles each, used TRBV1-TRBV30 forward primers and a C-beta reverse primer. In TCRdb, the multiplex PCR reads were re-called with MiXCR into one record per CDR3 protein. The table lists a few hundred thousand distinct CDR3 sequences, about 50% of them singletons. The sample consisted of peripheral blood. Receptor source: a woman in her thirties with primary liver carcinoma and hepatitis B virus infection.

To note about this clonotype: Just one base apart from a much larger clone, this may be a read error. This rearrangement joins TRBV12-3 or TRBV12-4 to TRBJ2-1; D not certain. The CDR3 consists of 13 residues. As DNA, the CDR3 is TGTGTCAGCAGTTTACCAGTCTACAATGAGCAGTTCTTC. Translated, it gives CVSSLPVYNEQFF.

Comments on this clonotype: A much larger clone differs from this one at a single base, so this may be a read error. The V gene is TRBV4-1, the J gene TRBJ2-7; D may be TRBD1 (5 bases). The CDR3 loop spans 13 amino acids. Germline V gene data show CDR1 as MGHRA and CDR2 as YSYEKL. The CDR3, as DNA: TGCGCCAGCAGCTGGACACGCTTCTACGATCAGTACTTC. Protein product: CASSWTRFYDQYF.

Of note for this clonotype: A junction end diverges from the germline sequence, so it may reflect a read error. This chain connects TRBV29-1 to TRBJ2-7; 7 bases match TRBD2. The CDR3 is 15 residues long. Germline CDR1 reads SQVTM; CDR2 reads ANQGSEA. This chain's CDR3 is CSLKPGLHPLGEQYF. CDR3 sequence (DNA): TGTAGCTTAAAACCGGGACTACATCCCCTAGGGGAGCAGTACTTC.

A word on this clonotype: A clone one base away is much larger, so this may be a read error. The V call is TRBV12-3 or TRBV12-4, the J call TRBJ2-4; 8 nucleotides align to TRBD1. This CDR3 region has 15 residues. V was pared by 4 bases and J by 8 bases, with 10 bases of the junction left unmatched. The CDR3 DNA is TGTGCCAGCAGTTGGACAGGGCCGACGGAAGACATTCAGTACTTC. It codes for CASSWTGPTEDIQYF.

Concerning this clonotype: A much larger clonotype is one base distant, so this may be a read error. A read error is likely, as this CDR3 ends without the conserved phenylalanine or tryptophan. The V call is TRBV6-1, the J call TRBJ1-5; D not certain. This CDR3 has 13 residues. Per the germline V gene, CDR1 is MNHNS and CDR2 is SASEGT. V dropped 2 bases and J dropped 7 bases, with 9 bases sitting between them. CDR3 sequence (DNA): TGTGCCAGCAGTGAACTTCCGCGGCAGCCCCAGCATTCT. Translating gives CASSELPRQPQHS.

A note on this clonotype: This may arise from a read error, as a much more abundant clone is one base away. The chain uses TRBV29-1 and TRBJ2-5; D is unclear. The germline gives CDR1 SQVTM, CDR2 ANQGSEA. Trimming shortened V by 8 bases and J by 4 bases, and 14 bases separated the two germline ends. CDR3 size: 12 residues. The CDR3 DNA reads TGCAGCTATTTCCCCATGGGAGAGACCCAGTACTTC. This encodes CSYFPMGETQYF.

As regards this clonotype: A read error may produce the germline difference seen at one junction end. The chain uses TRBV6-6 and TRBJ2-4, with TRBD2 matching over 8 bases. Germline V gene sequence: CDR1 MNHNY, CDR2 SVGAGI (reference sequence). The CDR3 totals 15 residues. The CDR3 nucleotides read TGTGTCAGCAAACGGACTAGCAGCAGGAGGGACATTCAGTACTTC. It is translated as CVSKRTSSRRDIQYF.

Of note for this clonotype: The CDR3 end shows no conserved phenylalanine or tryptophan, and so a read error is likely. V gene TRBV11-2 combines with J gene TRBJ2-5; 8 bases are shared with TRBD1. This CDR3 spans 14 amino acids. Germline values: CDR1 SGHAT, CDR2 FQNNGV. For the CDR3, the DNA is TGTGCCAGCAGCCTGTCAGGGGGCCAAGTGACCCAGTACCTC. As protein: CASSLSGGQVTQYL.

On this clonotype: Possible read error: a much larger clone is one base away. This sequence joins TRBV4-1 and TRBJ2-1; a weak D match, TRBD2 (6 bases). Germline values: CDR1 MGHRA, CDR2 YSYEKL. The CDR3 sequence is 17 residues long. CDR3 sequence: CASSQADGRGSYNKQFF. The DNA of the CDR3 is TGCGCCAGCAGCCAAGCCGACGGGAGAGGATCCTACAATAAGCAGTTCTTC.

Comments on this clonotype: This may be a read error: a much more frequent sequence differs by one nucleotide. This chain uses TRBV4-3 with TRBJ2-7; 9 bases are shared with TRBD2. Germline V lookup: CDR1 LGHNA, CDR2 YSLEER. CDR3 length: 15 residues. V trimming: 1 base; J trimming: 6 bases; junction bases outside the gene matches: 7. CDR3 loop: CASSQVRLAGAEQYF. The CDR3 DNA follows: TGCGCCAGCAGCCAAGTCAGGTTAGCGGGAGCCGAGCAGTACTTC.

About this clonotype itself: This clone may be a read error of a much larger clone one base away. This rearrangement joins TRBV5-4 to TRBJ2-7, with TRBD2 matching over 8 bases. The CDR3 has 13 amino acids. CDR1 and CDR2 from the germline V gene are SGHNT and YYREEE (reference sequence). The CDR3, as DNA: TGTGCCAACAGCTCCGGGACTAGCTACGAGCAGTACTTC. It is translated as CANSSGTSYEQYF.

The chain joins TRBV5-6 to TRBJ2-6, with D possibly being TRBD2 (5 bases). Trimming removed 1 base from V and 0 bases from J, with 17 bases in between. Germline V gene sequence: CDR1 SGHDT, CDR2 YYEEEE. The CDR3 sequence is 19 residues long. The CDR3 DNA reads TGTGCCAGCAGCTTGCCCTACCGGAGGAAGTCCTCTGGGGCCAACGTCCTGACTTTC. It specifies CASSLPYRRKSSGANVLTF.

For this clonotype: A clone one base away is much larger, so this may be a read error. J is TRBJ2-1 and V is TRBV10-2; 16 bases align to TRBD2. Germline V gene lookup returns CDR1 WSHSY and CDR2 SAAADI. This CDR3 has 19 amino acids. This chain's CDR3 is CVSGSGTSGRGLGYNEQFF. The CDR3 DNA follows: TGCGTCAGCGGTTCCGGGACTAGCGGGAGGGGTCTGGGTTACAATGAGCAGTTCTTC.

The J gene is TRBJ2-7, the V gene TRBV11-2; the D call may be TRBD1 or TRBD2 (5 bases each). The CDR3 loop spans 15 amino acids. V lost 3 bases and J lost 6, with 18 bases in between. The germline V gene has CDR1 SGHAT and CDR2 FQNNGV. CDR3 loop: CASSFGARPGGEQYF. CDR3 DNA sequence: TGTGCCAGCAGCTTCGGGGCGAGACCAGGTGGCGAGCAGTACTTC.

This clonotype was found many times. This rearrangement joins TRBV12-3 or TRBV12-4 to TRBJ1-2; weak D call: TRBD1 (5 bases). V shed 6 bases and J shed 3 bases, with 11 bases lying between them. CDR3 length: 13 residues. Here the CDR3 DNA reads TGTGCCAGCAGGGGGGACGGTTACTATGGCTACACCTTC. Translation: CASRGDGYYGYTF.

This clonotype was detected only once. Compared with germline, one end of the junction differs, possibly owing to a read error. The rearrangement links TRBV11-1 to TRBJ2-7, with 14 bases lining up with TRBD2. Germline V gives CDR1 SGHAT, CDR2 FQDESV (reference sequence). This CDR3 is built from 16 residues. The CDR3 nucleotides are TGTGTCAGCAGGTCTTCGGGACTAGCGGGAGACGACGAGCAGTACTTC. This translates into CVSRSSGLAGDDEQYF.

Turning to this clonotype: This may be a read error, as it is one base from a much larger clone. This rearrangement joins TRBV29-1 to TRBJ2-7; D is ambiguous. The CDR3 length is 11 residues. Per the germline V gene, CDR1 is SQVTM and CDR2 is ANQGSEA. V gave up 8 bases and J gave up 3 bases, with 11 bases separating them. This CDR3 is CSIWDSYEQYF. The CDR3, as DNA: TGCAGCATTTGGGATAGCTACGAGCAGTACTTC.

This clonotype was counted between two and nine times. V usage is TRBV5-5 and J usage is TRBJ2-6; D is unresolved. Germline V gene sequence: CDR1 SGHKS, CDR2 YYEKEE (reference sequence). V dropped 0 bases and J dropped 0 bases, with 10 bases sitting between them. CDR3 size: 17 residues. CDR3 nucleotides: TGTGCCAGCAGCTTGGGGGCGGCCCTCTCTGGGGCCAACGTCCTGACTTTC. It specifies CASSLGAALSGANVLTF.

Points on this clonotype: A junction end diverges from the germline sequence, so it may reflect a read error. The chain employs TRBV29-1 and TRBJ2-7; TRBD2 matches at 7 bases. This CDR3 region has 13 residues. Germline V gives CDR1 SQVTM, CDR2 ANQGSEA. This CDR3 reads CSVTGTGRGEQYF. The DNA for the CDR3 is TGCAGCGTAACCGGGACGGGGAGGGGAGAGCAATACTTC.

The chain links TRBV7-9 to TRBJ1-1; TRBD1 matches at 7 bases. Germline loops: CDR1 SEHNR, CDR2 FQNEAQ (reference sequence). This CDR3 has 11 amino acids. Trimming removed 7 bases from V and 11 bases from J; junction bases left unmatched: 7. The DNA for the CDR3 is TGTGCCAGCACCGACAGGGATGGGGCTTTCTTT. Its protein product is CASTDRDGAFF.

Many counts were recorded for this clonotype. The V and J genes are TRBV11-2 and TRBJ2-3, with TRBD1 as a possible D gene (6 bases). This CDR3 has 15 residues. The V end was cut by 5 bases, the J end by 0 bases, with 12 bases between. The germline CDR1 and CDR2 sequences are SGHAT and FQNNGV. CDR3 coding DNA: TGTGCCAGCAGCGGTACAGGGACAAGCACAGATACGCAGTATTTT. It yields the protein CASSGTGTSTDTQYF.

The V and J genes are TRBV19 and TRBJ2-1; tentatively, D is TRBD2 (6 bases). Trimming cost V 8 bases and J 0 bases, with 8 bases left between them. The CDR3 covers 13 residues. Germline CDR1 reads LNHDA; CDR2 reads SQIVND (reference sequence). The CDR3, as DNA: TGTGCCAGTTTCGGGAGCTCCTACAATGAGCAGTTCTTC. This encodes CASFGSSYNEQFF. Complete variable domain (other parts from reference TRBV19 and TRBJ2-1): DGGITQSPKYLFRKEGQNVTLSCEQNLNHDAMYWYRQDPGQGLRLIYYSQIVNDFQKGDIAEGYSVSREKKESFPLTVTSAQKNPTAFYLCASFGSSYNEQFFGPGTRLTVL.

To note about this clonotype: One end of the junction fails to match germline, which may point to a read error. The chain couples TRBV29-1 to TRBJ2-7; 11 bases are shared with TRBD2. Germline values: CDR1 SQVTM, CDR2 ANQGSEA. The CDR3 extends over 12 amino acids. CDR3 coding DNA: TGCAGCGTACTAGCGGGAGTCTACGAGCAGTACTTT. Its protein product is CSVLAGVYEQYF.

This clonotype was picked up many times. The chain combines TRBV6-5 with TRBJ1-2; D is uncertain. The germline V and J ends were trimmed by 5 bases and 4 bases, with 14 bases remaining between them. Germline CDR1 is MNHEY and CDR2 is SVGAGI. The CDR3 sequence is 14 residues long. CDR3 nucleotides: TGTGCCAGCAGTCGGTTATCCGGGCGCTATGGCTACACCTTC. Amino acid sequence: CASSRLSGRYGYTF.

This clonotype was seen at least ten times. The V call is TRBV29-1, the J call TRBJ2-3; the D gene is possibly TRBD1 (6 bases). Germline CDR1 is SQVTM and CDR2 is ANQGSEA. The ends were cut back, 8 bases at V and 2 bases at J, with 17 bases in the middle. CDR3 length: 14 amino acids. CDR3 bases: TGCAGCTTTTCCGGGACATCAGACACAGATACGCAGTATTTT. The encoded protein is CSFSGTSDTDTQYF.

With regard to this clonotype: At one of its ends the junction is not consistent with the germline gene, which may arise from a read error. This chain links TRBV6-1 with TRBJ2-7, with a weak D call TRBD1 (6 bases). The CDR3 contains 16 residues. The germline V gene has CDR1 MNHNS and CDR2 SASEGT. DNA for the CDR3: TGTGCCAGCTGTGAATACGCCCCGGGACACCACTACGAGCAGTACTTC. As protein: CASCEYAPGHHYEQYF.

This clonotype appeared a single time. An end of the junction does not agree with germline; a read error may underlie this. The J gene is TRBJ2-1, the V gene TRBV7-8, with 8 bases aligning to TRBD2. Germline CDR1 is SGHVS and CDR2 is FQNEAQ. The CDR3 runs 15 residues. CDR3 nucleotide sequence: TGTGTCAGCAGTTTCTCCGGCGGGAGGAGCAATGAGCAGTTCTTC. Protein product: CVSSFSGGRSNEQFF.

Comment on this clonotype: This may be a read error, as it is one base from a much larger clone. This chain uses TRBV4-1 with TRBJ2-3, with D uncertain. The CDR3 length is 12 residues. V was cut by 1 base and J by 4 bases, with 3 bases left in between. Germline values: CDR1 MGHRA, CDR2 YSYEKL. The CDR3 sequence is CASSQAPDTQYF. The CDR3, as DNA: TGCGCCAGCAGCCAAGCTCCAGATACGCAGTATTTT.

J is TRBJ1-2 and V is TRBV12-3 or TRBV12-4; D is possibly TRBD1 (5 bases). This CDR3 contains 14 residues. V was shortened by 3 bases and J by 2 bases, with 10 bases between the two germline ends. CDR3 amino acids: CASSFSGGNYGYTF. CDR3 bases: TGTGCCAGCAGTTTTTCGGGGGGGAACTATGGCTACACCTTC.